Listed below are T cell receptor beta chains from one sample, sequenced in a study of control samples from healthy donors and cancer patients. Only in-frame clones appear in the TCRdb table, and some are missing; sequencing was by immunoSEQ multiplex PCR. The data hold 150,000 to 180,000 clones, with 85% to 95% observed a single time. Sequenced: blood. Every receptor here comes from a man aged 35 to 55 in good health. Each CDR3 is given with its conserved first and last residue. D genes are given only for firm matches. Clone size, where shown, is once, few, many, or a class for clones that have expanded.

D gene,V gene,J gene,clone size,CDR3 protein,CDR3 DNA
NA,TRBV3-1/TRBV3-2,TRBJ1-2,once,CASSQDHRGRLDGYTF,TGTGCCAGCAGCCAAGACCACCGAGGCCGCCTAGATGGCTACACCTTC
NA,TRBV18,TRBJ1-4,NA,CASSPPGGNEKLFF,TGTGCCAGCTCACCACCAGGGGGAAATGAAAAACTGTTTTTT
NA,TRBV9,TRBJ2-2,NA,CASSVGVRGTQNTGELFF,TGTGCCAGCAGCGTAGGGGTACGGGGGACTCAAAACACCGGGGAGCTGTTTTTT
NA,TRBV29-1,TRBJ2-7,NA,CSVEITSREQYF,TGCAGCGTTGAGATAACTAGTCGGGAGCAGTACTTC
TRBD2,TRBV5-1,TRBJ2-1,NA,CASSLRVAGGSLNNEQFF,TGCGCCAGCAGCTTGCGGGTAGCGGGGGGCAGCTTGAACAATGAGCAGTTCTTC
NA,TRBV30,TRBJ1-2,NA,CAWQSRAHYGYTF,TGTGCCTGGCAATCCCGGGCGCACTATGGCTACACCTTC
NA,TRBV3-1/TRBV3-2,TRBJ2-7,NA,CASKDSASYEQYF,TGTGCCAGCAAGGACAGTGCCTCCTACGAGCAGTACTTC
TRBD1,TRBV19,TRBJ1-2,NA,CASSERTGANYGYTF,TGTGCCAGTAGTGAGCGGACAGGGGCTAACTATGGCTACACCTTC
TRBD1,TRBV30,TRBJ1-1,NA,CAWVRGDTEAFF,TGTGCCTGGGTCAGGGGGGACACTGAAGCTTTCTTT
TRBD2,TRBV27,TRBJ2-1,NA,CASSLFGGLASRNNEQFF,TGTGCCAGCAGTTTATTTGGTGGACTAGCCTCCCGAAACAATGAGCAGTTCTTC
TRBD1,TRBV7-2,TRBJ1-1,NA,CASSLSGGMTEAFF,TGTGCCAGCAGCTTATCAGGGGGCATGACTGAAGCTTTCTTT
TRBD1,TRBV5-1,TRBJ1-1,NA,CASSSPRTGFGNTEAFF,TGCGCCAGCAGCTCCCCCCGGACAGGGTTTGGGAACACTGAAGCTTTCTTT
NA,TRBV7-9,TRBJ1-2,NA,CASSPDGLAGTF,TGTGCCAGCAGCCCCGATGGTCTGGCCGGCACCTTC
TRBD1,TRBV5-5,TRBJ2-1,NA,CASTFSGGEYNEQFF,TGTGCCAGCACATTCTCAGGGGGCGAATACAATGAGCAGTTCTTC
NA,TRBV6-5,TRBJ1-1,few,CASSHGTEAFF,TGTGCCAGCAGCCACGGGACTGAAGCTTTCTTT
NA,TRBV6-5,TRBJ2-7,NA,CASSYNRDYEQYF,TGTGCCAGCAGTTATAACCGGGACTACGAGCAGTACTTC
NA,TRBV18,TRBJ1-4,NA,CASSPGFPGGGSEKLFF,TGTGCCAGCTCACCGGGCTTTCCGGGGGGCGGAAGTGAAAAACTGTTTTTT
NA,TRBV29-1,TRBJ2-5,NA,CSVTAFSSGVVETQYF,TGCAGCGTCACCGCGTTTAGCTCAGGGGTGGTGGAGACCCAGTACTTC
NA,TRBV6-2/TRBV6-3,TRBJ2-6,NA,CASSWSLANVLTF,TGTGCCAGCAGTTGGAGCCTGGCCAACGTCCTGACTTTC
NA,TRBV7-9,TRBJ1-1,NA,CASSLGRVGTEAFF,TGTGCCAGCAGCTTAGGAAGGGTCGGCACTGAAGCTTTCTTT
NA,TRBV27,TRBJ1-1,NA,CASSRDTMNTEAFF,TGTGCCAGCAGCAGGGACACCATGAACACTGAAGCTTTCTTT
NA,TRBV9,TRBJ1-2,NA,CASSPGPYGYTF,TGTGCCAGCAGCCCGGGACCCTATGGCTACACCTTC
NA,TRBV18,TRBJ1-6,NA,CASSPAGSVRDNSPLHF,TGTGCCAGCTCACCAGCAGGGTCAGTGAGAGATAATTCACCCCTCCACTTT
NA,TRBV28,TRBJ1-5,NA,CASSSGQTSSSAQHF,TGTGCCAGCAGTTCCGGCCAGACCTCTTCATCGGCCCAGCATTTT
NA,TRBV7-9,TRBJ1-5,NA,CASSLGGGNQPQHF,TGTGCCAGCAGCTTAGGAGGGGGCAATCAGCCCCAGCATTTT
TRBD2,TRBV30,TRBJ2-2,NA,CAWSAGLAGTNTGELFF,TGTGCCTGGAGCGCCGGACTAGCGGGGACCAACACCGGGGAGCTGTTTTTT
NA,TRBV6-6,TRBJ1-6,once,CASSYFVVSYNSPLHF,TGTGCCAGCAGTTACTTCGTGGTGTCCTATAATTCACCCCTCCACTTT
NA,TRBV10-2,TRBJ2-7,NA,CASSEGGGRAYEQYF,TGCGCCAGCAGTGAAGGAGGAGGCAGGGCGTACGAGCAGTACTTC
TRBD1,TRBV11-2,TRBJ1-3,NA,CASSRQGAEGNTIYF,TGTGCCAGCAGCCGACAGGGAGCAGAAGGAAACACCATATATTTT
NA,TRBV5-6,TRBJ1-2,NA,CASSLAGQPIFYGYTF,TGTGCCAGCAGCTTGGCCGGACAGCCTATCTTCTATGGCTACACCTTC
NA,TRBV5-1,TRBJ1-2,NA,CASSWDYRGEGYTF,TGCGCCAGCAGCTGGGATTACCGTGGGGAAGGCTACACCTTC
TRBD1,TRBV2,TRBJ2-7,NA,CASSEAGQGYEQYF,TGTGCCAGCAGTGAAGCCGGACAGGGCTACGAGCAGTACTTC
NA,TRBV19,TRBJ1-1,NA,CASSLGVNTEAFF,TGTGCCAGTAGTCTGGGGGTGAACACTGAAGCTTTCTTT
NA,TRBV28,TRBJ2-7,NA,CASTDSGFQYEQYF,TGTGCCAGCACCGACTCAGGGTTCCAGTACGAGCAGTACTTC
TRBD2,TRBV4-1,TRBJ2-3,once,CASSRDSGGMEDTQYF,TGCGCCAGCAGCCGGGATAGCGGGGGGATGGAAGATACGCAGTATTTT
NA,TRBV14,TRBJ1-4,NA,CASSQDIGEGEKLFF,TGTGCCAGCAGCCAAGATATCGGGGAGGGCGAAAAACTGTTTTTT
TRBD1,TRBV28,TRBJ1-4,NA,CASSFSGGGSEKLFF,TGTGCCAGCAGTTTTTCAGGGGGCGGCAGTGAAAAACTGTTTTTT
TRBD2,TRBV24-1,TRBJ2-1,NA,CATSSLGTINEQFF,TGTGCCACCAGTAGCCTGGGGACTATCAATGAGCAGTTCTTC
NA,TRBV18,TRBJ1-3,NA,CASSPWRNPSSGNTIYF,TGTGCCAGCTCACCCTGGAGGAACCCGTCCTCTGGAAACACCATATATTTT
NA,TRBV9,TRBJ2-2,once,CASSVVTTGELFF,TGTGCCAGCAGCGTAGTGACCACCGGGGAGCTGTTTTTT
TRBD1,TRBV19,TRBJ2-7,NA,CASSMAGGPYEQYF,TGTGCCAGTAGTATGGCAGGGGGCCCCTACGAGCAGTACTTC